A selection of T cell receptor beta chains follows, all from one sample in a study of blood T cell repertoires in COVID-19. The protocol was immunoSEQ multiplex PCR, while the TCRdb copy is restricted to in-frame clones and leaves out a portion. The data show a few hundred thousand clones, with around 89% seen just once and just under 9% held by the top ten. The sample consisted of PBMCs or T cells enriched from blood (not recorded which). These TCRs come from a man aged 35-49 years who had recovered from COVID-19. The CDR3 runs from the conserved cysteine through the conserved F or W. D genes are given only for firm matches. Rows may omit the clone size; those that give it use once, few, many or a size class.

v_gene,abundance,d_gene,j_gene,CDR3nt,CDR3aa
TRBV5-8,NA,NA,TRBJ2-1,TGTGCCAGCAGCTTGGTGGCCCGGGGTGAGCAGTTCTTC,CASSLVARGEQFF
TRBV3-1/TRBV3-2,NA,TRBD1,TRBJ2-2,TGTGCCAGCAGTAGCAGGGGGAAGAACACCGGGGAGCTGTTTTTT,CASSSRGKNTGELFF
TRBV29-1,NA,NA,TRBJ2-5,TGCAGCGGCGTCGGGGGAACCCAGTACTTC,CSGVGGTQYF
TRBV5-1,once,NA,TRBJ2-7,TGCGCCAGCAGCTTGACCGGGACATCCTACGAGCAGTACTTC,CASSLTGTSYEQYF
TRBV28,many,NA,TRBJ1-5,TGTGCCAGCAGTCTATGGCGGGCCAGCAATCAGCCCCAGCATTTT,CASSLWRASNQPQHF
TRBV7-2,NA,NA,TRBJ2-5,TGTGCCAGCAGCTTAGCGGTGGCGGGGAGGGAGACCCAGTACTTC,CASSLAVAGRETQYF
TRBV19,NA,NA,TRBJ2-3,TGTGCCAGTAGTATATTTGGACATCAGTATTTT,CASSIFGHQYF
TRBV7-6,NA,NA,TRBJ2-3,TGTGCCAGCAGCACATCCCGGGACTTATACACAGATACGCAGTATTTT,CASSTSRDLYTDTQYF
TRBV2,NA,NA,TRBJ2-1,TGTGCCAGCAGGGTCAGGGCGGTGAGCTCCTACAATGAGCAGTTCTTC,CASRVRAVSSYNEQFF
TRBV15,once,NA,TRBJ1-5,TGTGCCACCAGTGTGACAGGAAGCAATCAGCCCCAGCATTTT,CATSVTGSNQPQHF
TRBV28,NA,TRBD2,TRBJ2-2,TGTGCCAGCAGCGCCTTACTAGCGGGTAACACCGGGGAGCTGTTTTTT,CASSALLAGNTGELFF
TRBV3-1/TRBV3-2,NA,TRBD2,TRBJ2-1,TGTGCCAGCAGCCAAGATTGGACTAGCCGATACAATGAGCAGTTCTTC,CASSQDWTSRYNEQFF
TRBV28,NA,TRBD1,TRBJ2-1,TGTGCCAGTGGGACAGGGGGCTGGAATGAGCAGTTCTTC,CASGTGGWNEQFF
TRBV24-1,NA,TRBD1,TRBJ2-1,TGTGCCACCAGTGATTTGGTACAGGGGTCGCATGAGCAGTTCTTC,CATSDLVQGSHEQFF
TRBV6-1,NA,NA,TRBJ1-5,TGTGCCAGCAGTGAATATCACACACCGGGATTCCAGCCCCAGCATTTT,CASSEYHTPGFQPQHF
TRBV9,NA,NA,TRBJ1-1,TGTGCCAGCAGTGGCCAGGTTGCTGAAGCTTTCTTT,CASSGQVAEAFF
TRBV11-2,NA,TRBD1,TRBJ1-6,TGTGCCAGCAGCCCGGACAGGGCGGCGAAATCACCCCTCCACTTT,CASSPDRAAKSPLHF
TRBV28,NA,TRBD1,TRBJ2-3,TGTGCCAGCATCCGGGACAGGGGGGGAAATACGCAGTATTTT,CASIRDRGGNTQYF
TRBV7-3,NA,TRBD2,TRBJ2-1,TGTGCCAGCAGCTTAAGGGCCTGGGTAGCGGGATCCTACAATGAGCAGTTCTTC,CASSLRAWVAGSYNEQFF
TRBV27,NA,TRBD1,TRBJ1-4,TGTGCCAGCAGAAGACAGGGGTTGCAGAATGAAAAACTGTTTTTT,CASRRQGLQNEKLFF
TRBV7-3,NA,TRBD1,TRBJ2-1,TGTGCCAGCAGCCTACAGGGGGCAAATGAGCAGTTCTTC,CASSLQGANEQFF
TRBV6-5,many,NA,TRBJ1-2,TGTGCCAGCAGTTACGCGGACAGAGAAACCTACACCTTC,CASSYADRETYTF
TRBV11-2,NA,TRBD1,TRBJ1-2,TGTGCCAGCAGCCCTGGGACAGGGAACTATGGCTACACCTTC,CASSPGTGNYGYTF
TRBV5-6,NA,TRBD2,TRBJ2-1,TGTGCCAGCAGTACGATCGGGGGGGCTTCGCTTTACAATGAGCAGTTCTTC,CASSTIGGASLYNEQFF
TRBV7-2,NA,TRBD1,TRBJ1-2,TGTGCCAGCAGCTTAGGGGGACAGGCTAACTATGGCTACACCTTC,CASSLGGQANYGYTF
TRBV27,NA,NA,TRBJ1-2,TGTGCCAGCAGAACAGGTGATCCCTATGGCTACACCTTC,CASRTGDPYGYTF
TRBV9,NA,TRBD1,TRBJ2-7,TGTGCCAGCAGCGCGAGACAGGGGTGGACCTACGAGCAGTACTTC,CASSARQGWTYEQYF
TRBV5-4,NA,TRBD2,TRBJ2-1,TGTGCCAGTCTTACAGCGGGAGGGCGTCGTGGTGAGCAGTTCTTC,CASLTAGGRRGEQFF
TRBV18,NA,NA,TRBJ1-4,TGTGCCAGCTCACCACCGTCCAACGGTGAAAAACTGTTTTTT,CASSPPSNGEKLFF
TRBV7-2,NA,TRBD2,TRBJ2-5,TGTGCCAGCAGCTTAGGTAGCGGGAGGGCCCATGAGACCCAGTACTTC,CASSLGSGRAHETQYF
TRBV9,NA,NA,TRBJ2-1,TGTGCCAGCAGCGTAGTCGAGCTAGGGGGCAATGAGCAGTTCTTC,CASSVVELGGNEQFF
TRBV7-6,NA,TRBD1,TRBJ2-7,TGTGCCAGCAGCTTAGAGAGGGACAGGGCCTACGAGCAGTACTTC,CASSLERDRAYEQYF
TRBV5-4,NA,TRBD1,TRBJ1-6,TGTGCCAGCAGCGTGGACAGGGATAATTCACCCCTCCACTTT,CASSVDRDNSPLHF
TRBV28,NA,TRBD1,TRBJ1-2,TGTGCCAGCAGTTTTCTCCCCCGGGACAGCTATGGCTACACCTTC,CASSFLPRDSYGYTF
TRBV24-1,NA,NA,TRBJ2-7,TGTGCCACCGGAGGGAATCAGTACGAGCAGTACTTC,CATGGNQYEQYF
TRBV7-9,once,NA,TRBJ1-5,TGTGCCAGCAGCTTTAGTTTAGGGGACTATCAGCCCCAGCATTTT,CASSFSLGDYQPQHF
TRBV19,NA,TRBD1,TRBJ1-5,TGTGCCAGTAGTAGATCTCAGGGGGGCCATCAGCCCCAGCATTTT,CASSRSQGGHQPQHF
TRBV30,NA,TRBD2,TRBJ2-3,TGTGCCTGGAGTGTAAGTAAGCGGGGGTACACAGATACGCAGTATTTT,CAWSVSKRGYTDTQYF
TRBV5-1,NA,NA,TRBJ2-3,TGCGCCAGCACTAAAGTTCTGCCGGTCACAGATACGCAGTATTTT,CASTKVLPVTDTQYF
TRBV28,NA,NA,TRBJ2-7,TGTGCCAGCACATCCCCTAGCGAATTCTCCTACGAGCAGTACTTC,CASTSPSEFSYEQYF
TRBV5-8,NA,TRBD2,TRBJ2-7,TGTGCCAGCAGCTGGGGTAGCGGGGGCAGGGTCCACGAGCAGTACTTC,CASSWGSGGRVHEQYF
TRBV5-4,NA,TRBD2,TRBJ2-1,TGTGCCAGCAGCACTCCCGGACTAGCGGGAGGGCCTCAGCAGTTCTTC,CASSTPGLAGGPQQFF
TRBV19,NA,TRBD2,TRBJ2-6,TGTGCCAGTAGTACCCGTTTCCCGGGGGGGTCAGGCTTCTCTGGGGCCAACGTCCTGACTTTC,CASSTRFPGGSGFSGANVLTF
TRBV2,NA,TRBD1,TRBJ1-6,TGTGCCAGCAGGACAGGGGTTACCAATTCACCCCTCCACTTT,CASRTGVTNSPLHF
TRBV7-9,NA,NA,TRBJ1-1,TGTGCCAGCAGCTTAACCGGCAGGGTGAACACTGAAGCTTTCTTT,CASSLTGRVNTEAFF
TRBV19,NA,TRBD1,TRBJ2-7,TGTGCCAGTAGTATCCGGACAGGGAGCTACGAGCAGTACTTC,CASSIRTGSYEQYF
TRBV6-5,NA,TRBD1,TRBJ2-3,TGTGCCAGCAGCCGGGGGACAGGCGGAGATACGCAGTATTTT,CASSRGTGGDTQYF
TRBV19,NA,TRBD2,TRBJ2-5,TGTGCCAGCCAGTCACAGCGGGGGTACCAAGAGACCCAGTACTTC,CASQSQRGYQETQYF
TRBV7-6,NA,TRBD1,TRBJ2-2,TGTGCCAGCAGCTTAGAGTACAGGGGGAATAGCACCGGGGAGCTGTTTTTT,CASSLEYRGNSTGELFF
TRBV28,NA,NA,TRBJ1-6,TGTGCCAGCTGCCCCGCAGACTCCTTAACACCCCTCCACTTT,CASCPADSLTPLHF